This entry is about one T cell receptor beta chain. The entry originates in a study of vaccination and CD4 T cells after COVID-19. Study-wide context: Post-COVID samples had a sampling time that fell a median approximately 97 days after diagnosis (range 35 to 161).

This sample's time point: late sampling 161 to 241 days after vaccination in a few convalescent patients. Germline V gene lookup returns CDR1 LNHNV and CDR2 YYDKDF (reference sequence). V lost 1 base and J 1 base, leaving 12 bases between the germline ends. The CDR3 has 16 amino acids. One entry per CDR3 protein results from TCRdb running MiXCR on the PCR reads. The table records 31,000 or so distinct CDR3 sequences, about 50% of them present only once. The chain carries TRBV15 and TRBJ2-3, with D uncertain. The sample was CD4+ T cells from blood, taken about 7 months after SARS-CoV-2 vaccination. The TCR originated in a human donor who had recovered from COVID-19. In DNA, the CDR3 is TGTGCCACCAGCAGAGCGATACAAAAGGGCACAGATACGCAGTATTTT. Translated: CATSRAIQKGTDTQYF.